These 3 T cell receptor beta chains share one sample of origin, sequenced in a study of graft-versus-host responses after intestinal transplantation. Sequenced by immunoSEQ multiplex PCR; TCRdb stores in-frame clones only, minus some. The table has about 88,000 clones, 85% to 95% seen once. No cognate antigen is known for these TCRs. Specimen: unstimulated CD4+ T cells sorted from spleen or lymph node cells, collected before transplant. All receptors come from a human donor who was the organ donor for an intestinal transplant.

This chain connects TRBV2 to TRBJ1-5; 7 nucleotides agree with TRBD1. This CDR3 comprises 15 residues. Germline CDR1 is SNHLY and CDR2 is FYNNEI. V gave up 1 base and J gave up 6 bases; unmatched junction bases: 6. The DNA for the CDR3 is TGTGCCAGCAGTGAAGAGGCAGGGGGTCGTCAGCCCCAGCATTTT. Amino acid sequence: CASSEEAGGRQPQHF.

The rearrangement uses TRBV7-3 and TRBJ2-2, with D unresolved. In germline, CDR1 is SGHTA, CDR2 FQGTGA. CDR3 size: 15 residues. Trimming removed 3 bases from V and 0 bases from J, with 8 bases in between. DNA for the CDR3: TGTGCCAGCAGCTTCACTCGAACGAACACCGGGGAGCTGTTTTTT. Its protein product is CASSFTRTNTGELFF.

The chain recombines TRBV5-1 with TRBJ2-3, with a possible D match to TRBD1 (7 bases). This CDR3 is built from 17 residues. Trimming left V 4 bases short and J 0 bases short, with 18 bases between. Germline CDR1 and CDR2: SGHRS and YFSETQ. The CDR3 loop is CASSASGGPGSTDTQYF. The DNA for the CDR3 is TGCGCCAGCAGCGCATCAGGGGGGCCGGGCAGCACAGATACGCAGTATTTT.